A single sample is the source of the 26 T cell receptor beta chains below, sequenced in a study of OX40 agonist ivuxolimab in advanced cancers. The library was produced with the immunoSEQ multiplex PCR assay. Held by TCRdb, this immuneACCESS table contains in-frame sequences only and omits some clones. Under half of the omission traces to an unresolved V gene where checked; the cause of the rest is unknown. The table for this sample lists around 53,000 clones; 85% to 90% of them were counted only once. The ten largest account for roughly 6.9% of the sample. Specimen: CD4+ or CD8+ T cells sorted from blood, collected in a trial of the OX40 agonist ivuxolimab. The receptors originated from an adult with an advanced solid tumor such as melanoma, head and neck, liver or kidney cancer.

This chain links TRBV28 with TRBJ2-4; 11 nucleotides align to TRBD2. The germline V gene encodes CDR1 MDHEN and CDR2 SYDVKM. This CDR3 spans 19 amino acids. Unmatched junction bases numbered 14, after V lost 6 bases and J lost 1 base. The CDR3 loop reads CASRTVLAGVNMAKNIQYF. DNA for the CDR3: TGTGCCAGCAGGACCGTACTAGCGGGAGTAAATATGGCCAAAAACATTCAGTACTTC. Full variable domain (rest looked up from reference TRBV28 and TRBJ2-4): DVKVTQSSRYLVKRTGEKVFLECVQDMDHENMFWYRQDPGLGLRLIYFSYDVKMKEKGDIPEGYSVSREKKERFSLILESASTNQTSMYLCASRTVLAGVNMAKNIQYFGAGTRLSVL.

This chain links TRBV14 with TRBJ2-1; 13 bases fit TRBD2. V dropped 4 bases and J dropped 9; count of bases not matched to a gene: 3. This CDR3 has 14 residues. Germline CDR1 reads SGHDN; CDR2 reads FVKESK. The CDR3 nucleotides read TGTGCCAGCAGCCCGGGACTAGCGGGAACTGAGCAGTTCTTC. It codes for CASSPGLAGTEQFF. Based on the CDR3 plus reference TRBV14 and TRBJ2-1, the full variable domain is EAGVTQFPSHSVIEKGQTVTLRCDPISGHDNLYWYRRVMGKEIKFLLHFVKESKQDESGMPNNRFLAERTGGTYSTLKVQPAELEDSGVYFCASSPGLAGTEQFFGPGTRLTVL.

The chain combines TRBV10-3 with TRBJ2-6; D unclear. The CDR3 contains 18 residues. Trimming stripped 4 bases from V and 1 base from J, with 17 bases between. Per germline, CDR1 ENHRY and CDR2 SYGVKD. The CDR3 nucleotides are TGTGCCATCAGTGCCCGGCCTCCATCCCAATCTGGGGCCAACGTCCTGACTTTC. Translated, it gives CAISARPPSQSGANVLTF.

The V call is TRBV18, the J call TRBJ2-2; D might be TRBD2 (6 bases). V lost 2 bases and J lost 1, with 8 bases in between. The CDR3 consists of 15 residues. Germline loops: CDR1 KGHSH, CDR2 LQKENI. The CDR3 DNA sequence: TGTGCCAGCTCACCAGACGGGAGGAACACCGGGGAGCTGTTTTTT. Encoded protein: CASSPDGRNTGELFF.

This chain uses TRBV7-9 with TRBJ2-1, with 11 bases lining up with TRBD2. CDR1 and CDR2 (germline): SEHNR, FQNEAQ (reference sequence). CDR3 length equals 15 residues. V shed 4 bases and J 9 bases; nucleotides not matched to a gene: 8. The CDR3 region has the DNA TGTGCCAGCAGCTATCTAGCGGGAGGCCCCGGTGAGCAGTTCTTC. Translation gives CASSYLAGGPGEQFF.

V gene TRBV6-5 combines with J gene TRBJ2-7; 9 bases line up with TRBD2. The CDR3 is made up of 14 amino acids. Unmatched junction bases numbered 5, after V lost 5 bases and J lost 3 bases. Germline V gene lookup returns CDR1 MNHEY and CDR2 SVGAGI. CDR3: CASSRTSARYEQYF. The DNA of the CDR3 is TGTGCCAGCAGTCGGACTAGCGCGCGCTACGAGCAGTACTTC.

This clone was observed a handful of times. This chain uses TRBV6-5 with TRBJ2-3, with unresolved D. The CDR3 is 14 residues long. Germline V lookup: CDR1 MNHEY, CDR2 SVGAGI. With 4 bases removed from V and 1 base from J, the gap between germline ends came to 9 bases. Written as DNA, the CDR3 is TGTGCCAGCAGTTCCAGCCCCCGCACAGATACGCAGTATTTT. Encoded protein: CASSSSPRTDTQYF.

This chain uses TRBV9 with TRBJ2-1; perhaps TRBD2 as D (6 bases). The CDR3 contains 17 residues. Deletions cut 0 bases from V and 4 bases from J, with 17 bases between. The germline V gene has CDR1 SGDLS and CDR2 YYNGEE. CDR3 nucleotides: TGTGCCAGCAGCGTAGTGGGACTCCCGGAAACATACAATGAGCAGTTCTTC. This translates into CASSVVGLPETYNEQFF.

The rearrangement joins TRBV2 to TRBJ1-2; D is possibly TRBD1 (5 bases). The CDR3 spans 16 residues. CDR1 and CDR2 from the germline V gene are SNHLY and FYNNEI. V gave up 4 bases and J gave up 8 bases, with 23 bases separating them. CDR3 loop: CASSGLTELQTRGYTF. The CDR3 nucleotides are TGTGCCAGCAGTGGATTGACAGAACTGCAAACTAGGGGCTACACCTTC.

The chain joins TRBV7-9 to TRBJ2-7, with D possibly TRBD1 on 6 matching bases. This CDR3 is 12 amino acids long. Germline V lookup: CDR1 SEHNR, CDR2 FQNEAQ (reference sequence). The V gene lost 4 bases and the J gene lost 4 bases, with 8 bases spanning the gap. CDR3 sequence reads: CASSYTGYEQYF. The CDR3 coding sequence is TGTGCCAGCAGCTATACAGGGTACGAGCAGTACTTC.

V usage is TRBV30 and J usage is TRBJ1-1; weak D call: TRBD1 (5 bases). CDR1 GTSNPN and CDR2 SVGIG come from the germline V gene (reference sequence). The ends were cut back, 4 bases at V and 4 bases at J, with 10 bases in the middle. This CDR3 has 12 residues. The CDR3 is CAWTEGLTEAFF. Here the CDR3 DNA reads TGTGCCTGGACCGAGGGGCTCACTGAAGCTTTCTTT.

In nucleotides, the CDR3 is TGTGCCAGCAGCCCGCGGGACAGCTCCTACAATGAGCAGTTCTTC. It encodes CASSPRDSSYNEQFF. The chain couples TRBV9 to TRBJ2-1; possible D gene TRBD1, 7 bases. This CDR3 comprises 15 residues. Trimming left V 4 bases short and J 0 bases short, with 11 bases between. Germline CDR1 is SGDLS and CDR2 is YYNGEE.

V and J are TRBV27 and TRBJ1-5; unclear D gene. Looked up from germline, CDR1 is MNHEY and CDR2 is SMNVEV (reference sequence). This CDR3 is built from 13 residues. The V gene lost 6 bases and the J gene lost 0 bases, with 6 bases spanning the gap. CDR3 DNA sequence: TGTGCCAGCAGGCCTAATAGCAATCAGCCCCAGCATTTT. Protein: CASRPNSNQPQHF.

The gene calls are TRBV5-1 and TRBJ2-3; D is possibly TRBD1 or TRBD2 (5 bases each). CDR1 SGHRS and CDR2 YFSETQ come from the germline V gene. Deletions cut 0 bases from V and 5 bases from J, with 13 bases between. The CDR3 is made up of 15 amino acids. CDR3 loop: CASSLVSGTGDTQYF. CDR3 in DNA: TGCGCCAGCAGCTTGGTATCCGGGACGGGAGATACGCAGTATTTT.

In this sample, this clone turned up a few times. The V gene is TRBV6-5, the J gene TRBJ2-5; D not resolved. This CDR3 has 13 amino acids. Germline CDR1 MNHEY, CDR2 SVGAGI. The V gene lost 6 bases and the J gene lost 0 bases, with 8 bases spanning the gap. The CDR3 sequence is CASRGLYQETQYF. The DNA for the CDR3 is TGTGCCAGCAGAGGGTTGTACCAAGAGACCCAGTACTTC.

V gene TRBV11-3 combines with J gene TRBJ2-1; 7 nucleotides match TRBD1. CDR3 length: 14 residues. Trimming took 1 base from V and 3 from J; bases not matched to a gene: 0. In germline, CDR1 is SGHNT, CDR2 YENEEA. In DNA form, the CDR3 reads TGTGCCAGCAGCTTAGGGGACAGCTACAATGAGCAGTTCTTC. Its protein product is CASSLGDSYNEQFF.

The chain joins TRBV7-9 to TRBJ2-3; D ambiguous. The CDR3 consists of 16 residues. V was cut by 5 bases and J by 0 bases, with 15 bases left in between. Germline CDR1 and CDR2: SEHNR and FQNEAQ (reference sequence). CDR3 amino acids: CASSPKSTASTDTQYF. The CDR3, as DNA: TGTGCCAGCAGCCCCAAAAGCACAGCTAGCACAGATACGCAGTATTTT.

This clone was seen more than once but under ten times. V usage is TRBV5-6 and J usage is TRBJ2-2; 9 nucleotides agree with TRBD1. The germline gives CDR1 SGHDT, CDR2 YYEEEE. After removal of 4 bases from V and 6 bases from J, the junction contained 10 bases not matched to a gene. The CDR3 extends over 16 amino acids. The CDR3 sequence is CASSPLGTGSSGELFF. The CDR3 region has the DNA TGTGCCAGCAGCCCCCTAGGGACAGGGTCATCCGGGGAGCTGTTTTTT.

V usage is TRBV9 and J usage is TRBJ2-5, with D tentatively TRBD1 (6 bases). The germline gives CDR1 SGDLS, CDR2 YYNGEE. CDR3 length: 13 amino acids. The germline V and J ends were trimmed by 2 bases and 3 bases, with 8 bases remaining between them. The CDR3 DNA reads as TGTGCCAGCAGCGTGGCAGGGGAAGAGACCCAGTACTTC. It yields the protein CASSVAGEETQYF.

V is TRBV19 and J is TRBJ1-5; D is undetermined. With 3 bases removed from V and 4 bases from J, the gap between germline ends came to 7 bases. This CDR3 has 13 residues. From germline, CDR1 is LNHDA and CDR2 SQIVND (reference sequence). CDR3: CASSIDKNQPQHF. CDR3 DNA sequence: TGTGCCAGTAGTATTGACAAAAATCAGCCCCAGCATTTT.

The V and J genes are TRBV28 and TRBJ1-2, with 8 bases identical to TRBD1. Unmatched junction bases numbered 14, after V lost 0 bases and J lost 8 bases. Germline V gene sequence: CDR1 MDHEN, CDR2 SYDVKM. The CDR3 extends over 17 amino acids. The CDR3 region has the DNA TGTGCCAGCAGTTTATGGATGAAGACCCCGGACAGGGAGGGCTACACCTTC. It translates to CASSLWMKTPDREGYTF.

J is TRBJ2-1 and V is TRBV27; 10 bases fit TRBD2. In germline, CDR1 is MNHEY, CDR2 SMNVEV (reference sequence). The CDR3 is made up of 14 amino acids. J lost 8 bases, V lost 4 bases, and 5 bases had no gene match. This CDR3 reads CASSWLAGDDEQFF. Written as DNA, the CDR3 is TGTGCCAGCAGTTGGCTAGCGGGAGACGATGAGCAGTTCTTC.

This rearrangement joins TRBV5-4 to TRBJ2-7; D not resolved. The ends were cut back, 3 bases at V and 7 bases at J, with 17 bases in the middle. The CDR3 sequence is 14 residues long. Germline loops: CDR1 SGHNT, CDR2 YYREEE (reference sequence). The CDR3 reads CASSSDVVLQEQYF. The CDR3 bases are TGTGCCAGCAGCTCGGACGTCGTGCTCCAGGAGCAGTACTTC.

The CDR3, as DNA: TGTGCCATCAGTGACAGAACTGCCGAGCAGTACTTC. Its protein is CAISDRTAEQYF. The rearrangement links TRBV10-3 to TRBJ2-7; D gene uncertain. V lost 3 bases to trimming and J lost 6 bases, with 9 bases between them. The CDR3 covers 12 residues. Germline V gene sequence: CDR1 ENHRY, CDR2 SYGVKD.

The CDR3 coding sequence is TGTGCCAGCAGTTCTCAGCGGGAGGGTTTATATACGCAGTATTTT. Its protein is CASSSQREGLYTQYF. This chain connects TRBV28 to TRBJ2-3, with 10 bases that match TRBD2. Germline loops: CDR1 MDHEN, CDR2 SYDVKM. The V segment lost 4 bases and the J segment 7 bases; nucleotides outside the gene matches: 8. There are 15 residues in the CDR3.

The rearrangement uses TRBV7-9 and TRBJ2-3; 12 bases are shared with TRBD2. CDR1 SEHNR and CDR2 FQNEAQ come from the germline V gene (reference sequence). The CDR3 runs 17 residues. Trimming took 5 bases from V and 0 from J; bases not matched to a gene: 6. CDR3 sequence: CASSLGLAGISTDTQYF. The DNA for the CDR3 is TGTGCCAGCAGCCTCGGACTAGCGGGGATTAGCACAGATACGCAGTATTTT.